This TCR beta chain was documented in a study of CD8 T cells in Susac syndrome. CDR3 length: 13 amino acids. Trimming removed 4 bases at V and 5 bases at J, with 11 bases between. The germline CDR1 and CDR2 sequences are DFQATT and SNEGSKA (reference sequence). Reverse transcription used about 0.45 to 1 ug RNA and random hexamers. Multiplex immunoSEQ PCR targeted 54 Vbeta and 13 Jbeta TCR beta segments. TCRdb re-analysed the immunoSEQ multiplex PCR reads in MiXCR, keeping a single row per CDR3 protein. The sample contains about 150,000 distinct CDR3 sequences, around 95% of which appear only once. In its sample, this clonotype was seen once. From blood CD8+ and CD4+ T cells, TCR beta sequences were generated.

The source of this sequence is a human donor with multiple sclerosis. The rearrangement links TRBV20-1 to TRBJ1-4; D possibly corresponds to TRBD1 (6 bases). The source material was CD8+ T cells from PBMCs. The CDR3 region is CSATDSSNEKLFF. The CDR3 DNA follows: TGCAGTGCTACGGACAGCTCAAATGAAAAACTGTTTTTT.